This T cell receptor (beta chain) was retrieved from a study of blood T cells in healthy people across ages. The ends were cut back, 2 bases at V and 2 bases at J, with 4 bases in the middle. From germline, CDR1 is DFQATT and CDR2 SNEGSKA (reference sequence). This CDR3 is 13 amino acids long. The second PCR ran 7 to 11 cycles with a sample-barcoded 5' primer and J-beta primers. MiXCR was run by TCRdb on the 5' RACE reads, yielding one entry per CDR3 protein. The sample has around 1.5 million distinct CDR3 sequences; approximately 63% are singletons. This clonotype occurred a few times. Caucasian, healthy and from Russia, the donors were aged between roughly 6 and 95.

The TCR sequence derives from a man aged 18 to 30 in good health. The genes are TRBV20-1 and TRBJ2-6; D ambiguous. The sequencing input was blood. CDR3 sequence reads: CSARRPGANVLTF. CDR3 sequence (DNA): TGCAGTGCTAGACGCCCTGGGGCCAACGTCCTGACTTTC.